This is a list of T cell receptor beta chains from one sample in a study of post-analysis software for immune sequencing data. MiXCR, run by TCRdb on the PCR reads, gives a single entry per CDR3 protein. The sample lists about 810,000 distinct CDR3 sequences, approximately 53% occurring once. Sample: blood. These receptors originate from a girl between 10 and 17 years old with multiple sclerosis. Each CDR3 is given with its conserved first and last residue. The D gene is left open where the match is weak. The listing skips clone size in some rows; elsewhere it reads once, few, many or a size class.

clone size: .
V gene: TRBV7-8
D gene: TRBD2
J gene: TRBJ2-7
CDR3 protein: CASSFSSSGGRYEQYF
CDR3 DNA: TGTGCCAGCAGCTTTAGTTCTAGCGGTGGTCGATACGAGCAGTACTTC

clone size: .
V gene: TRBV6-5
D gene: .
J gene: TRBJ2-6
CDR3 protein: CASTLGFSGANVLTF
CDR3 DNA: TGTGCCAGCACCCTGGGGTTCTCTGGGGCCAACGTCCTGACTTTC

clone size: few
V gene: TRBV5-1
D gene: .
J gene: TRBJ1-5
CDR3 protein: CASSLDGDNQPQHF
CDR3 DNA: TGCGCCAGCAGCTTGGACGGCGACAATCAGCCCCAGCATTTT

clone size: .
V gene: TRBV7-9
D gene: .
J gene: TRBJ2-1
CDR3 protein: CASSPRGGAANYEQFF
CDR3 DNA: TGTGCCAGCAGCCCTCGCGGTGGGGCAGCGAACTATGAGCAGTTCTTC

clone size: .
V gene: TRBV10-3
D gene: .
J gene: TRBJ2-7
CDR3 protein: CAISKGGSSYEQYF
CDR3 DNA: TGTGCCATCAGCAAAGGGGGTAGCTCCTACGAGCAGTACTTC

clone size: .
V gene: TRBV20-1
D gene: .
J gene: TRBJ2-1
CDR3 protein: CSARDELGGLASYNEQFF
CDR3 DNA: TGCAGTGCTAGAGATGAATTGGGCGGACTTGCATCCTACAATGAGCAGTTCTTC

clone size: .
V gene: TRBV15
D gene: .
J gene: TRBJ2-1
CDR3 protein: CATSIWNLNEQFF
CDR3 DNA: TGTGCCACCAGCATCTGGAATCTAAATGAGCAGTTCTTC

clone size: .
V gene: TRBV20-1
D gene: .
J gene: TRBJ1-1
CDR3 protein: CSATGDTNTEAFF
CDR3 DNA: TGCAGTGCGACAGGTGACACGAACACTGAAGCTTTCTTT

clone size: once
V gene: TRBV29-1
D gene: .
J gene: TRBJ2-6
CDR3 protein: CSVEAAGSGANVLTF
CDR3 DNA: TGCAGCGTTGAAGCGGCGGGCTCTGGGGCCAACGTCCTGACTTTC

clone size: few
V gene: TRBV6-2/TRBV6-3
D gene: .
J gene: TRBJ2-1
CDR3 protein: CASRSFSVYNEQFF
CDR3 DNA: TGTGCCAGTCGCAGTTTCTCCGTCTACAATGAGCAGTTCTTC

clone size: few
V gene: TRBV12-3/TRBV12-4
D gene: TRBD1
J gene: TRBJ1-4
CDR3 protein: CASSDKDRGRGEKLFF
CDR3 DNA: TGTGCCAGCAGTGATAAGGACAGGGGGCGAGGTGAAAAACTGTTTTTT

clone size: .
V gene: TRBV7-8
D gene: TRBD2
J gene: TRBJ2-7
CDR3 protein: CASSSRLAGTVISSYEQYF
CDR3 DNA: TGTGCCAGCAGCTCCAGACTAGCGGGAACCGTTATAAGCTCCTACGAGCAGTACTTC

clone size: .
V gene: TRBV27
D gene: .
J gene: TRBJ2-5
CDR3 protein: CASSPARAYQETQYF
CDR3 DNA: TGTGCCAGCAGTCCGGCGAGGGCTTACCAAGAGACCCAGTACTTC

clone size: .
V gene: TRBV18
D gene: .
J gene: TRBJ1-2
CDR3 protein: CACSPGRANYGYTF
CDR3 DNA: TGTGCCTGCTCACCAGGCAGAGCTAACTATGGCTACACCTTC

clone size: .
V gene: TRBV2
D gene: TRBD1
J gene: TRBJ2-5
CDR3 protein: CARAGGKGSARETQYF
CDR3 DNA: TGCGCCAGAGCAGGGGGTAAGGGGAGCGCTCGAGAGACCCAGTACTTC

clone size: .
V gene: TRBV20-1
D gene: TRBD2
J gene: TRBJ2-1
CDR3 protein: CSAKGLPGNEQFF
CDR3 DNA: TGCAGTGCCAAGGGACTACCGGGCAATGAGCAGTTCTTC

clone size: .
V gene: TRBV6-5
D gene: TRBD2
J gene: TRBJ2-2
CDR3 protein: CASSYVSGGASGELFF
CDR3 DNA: TGTGCCAGCAGTTACGTTAGCGGGGGGGCTTCCGGGGAGCTGTTTTTT

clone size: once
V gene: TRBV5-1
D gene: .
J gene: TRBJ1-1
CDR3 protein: CASHGRTNTEAFF
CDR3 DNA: TGCGCCAGCCATGGACGGACGAACACTGAAGCTTTCTTT

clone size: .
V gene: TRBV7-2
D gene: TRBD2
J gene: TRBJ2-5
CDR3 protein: CASSPRGSVGGGRETQYF
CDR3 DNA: TGTGCCAGCAGCCCCCGGGGTTCGGTAGGCGGGGGTCGAGAGACCCAGTACTTC

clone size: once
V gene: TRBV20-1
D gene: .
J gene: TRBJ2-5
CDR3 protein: CSASDSRRLVYGQYF
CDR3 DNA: TGCAGTGCTAGTGACTCCCGTAGACTAGTCTACGGGCAGTACTTC

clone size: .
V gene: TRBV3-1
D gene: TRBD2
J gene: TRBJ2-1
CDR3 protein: CASIGAGHNEQFF
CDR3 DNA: TGTGCCAGCATAGGAGCGGGACACAATGAGCAGTTCTTC

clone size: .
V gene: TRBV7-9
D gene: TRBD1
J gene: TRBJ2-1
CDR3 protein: CASSEGQGPLYNEQFF
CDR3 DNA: TGTGCCAGCAGCGAAGGACAGGGCCCTCTCTACAATGAGCAGTTCTTC

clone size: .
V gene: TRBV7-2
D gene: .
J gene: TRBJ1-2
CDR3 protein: CASSTQAPRRNYGYTF
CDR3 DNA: TGTGCCAGCAGTACGCAGGCCCCTAGGCGCAACTATGGCTACACCTTC

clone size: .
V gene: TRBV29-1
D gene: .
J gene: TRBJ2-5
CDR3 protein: CSVEGREAQETQYF
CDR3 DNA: TGCAGCGTTGAAGGGAGGGAGGCCCAAGAGACCCAGTACTTC

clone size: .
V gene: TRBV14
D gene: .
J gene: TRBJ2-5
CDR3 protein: CASSLRSPGPWETQYF
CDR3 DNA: TGTGCCAGCAGCCTCAGATCTCCGGGACCCTGGGAGACCCAGTACTTC

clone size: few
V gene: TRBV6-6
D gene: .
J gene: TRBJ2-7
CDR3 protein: CASTDGATYEQYF
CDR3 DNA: TGTGCCAGCACCGACGGGGCCACCTACGAGCAGTACTTC

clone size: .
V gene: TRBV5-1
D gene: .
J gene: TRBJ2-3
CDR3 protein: CASSLVGGLTDTQYF
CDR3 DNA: TGCGCCAGCAGCTTGGTCGGGGGGCTCACAGATACGCAGTATTTT

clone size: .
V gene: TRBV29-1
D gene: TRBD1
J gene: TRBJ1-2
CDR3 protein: CSVMDRGPSYGYTF
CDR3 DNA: TGCAGCGTTATGGACAGGGGGCCGAGCTATGGCTACACCTTC

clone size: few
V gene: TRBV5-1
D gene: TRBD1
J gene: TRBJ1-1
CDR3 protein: CASTTGTGHTEAFF
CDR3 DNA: TGCGCCAGCACCACCGGGACAGGGCACACTGAAGCTTTCTTT

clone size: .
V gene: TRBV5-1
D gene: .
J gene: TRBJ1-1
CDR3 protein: CASSLTPRENTEAFF
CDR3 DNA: TGCGCCAGCAGCTTGACACCCCGTGAGAACACTGAAGCTTTCTTT

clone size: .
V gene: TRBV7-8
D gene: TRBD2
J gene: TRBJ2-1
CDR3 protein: CASSGRGLAGEQFF
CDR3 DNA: TGTGCCAGCAGCGGCCGTGGGCTAGCGGGTGAGCAGTTCTTC

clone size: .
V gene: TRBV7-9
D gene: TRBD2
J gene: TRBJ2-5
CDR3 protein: CASSLPAGGQETQYF
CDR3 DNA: TGTGCCAGCAGCTTACCAGCGGGGGGGCAGGAGACCCAGTACTTC

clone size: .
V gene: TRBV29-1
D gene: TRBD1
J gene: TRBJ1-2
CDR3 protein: CSARGQANYGYTF
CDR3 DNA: TGCAGCGCCCGGGGACAGGCTAACTATGGCTACACCTTC

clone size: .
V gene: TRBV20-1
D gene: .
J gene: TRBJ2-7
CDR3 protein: CSASTGHEQYF
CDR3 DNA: TGCAGTGCATCCACAGGGCACGAGCAGTACTTC

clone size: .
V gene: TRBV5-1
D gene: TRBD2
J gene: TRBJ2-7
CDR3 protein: CASSWGLAGPDTYEQYF
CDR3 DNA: TGCGCCAGCAGCTGGGGACTAGCGGGGCCCGACACCTACGAGCAGTACTTC

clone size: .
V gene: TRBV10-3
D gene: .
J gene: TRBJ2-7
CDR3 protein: CAISPRTSSYEQYF
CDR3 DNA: TGTGCCATCAGTCCTAGGACAAGCTCCTACGAGCAGTACTTC

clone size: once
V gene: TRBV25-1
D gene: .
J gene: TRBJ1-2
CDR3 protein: CASSEYQRGGYTF
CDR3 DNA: TGTGCCAGCAGTGAATACCAACGGGGTGGCTACACCTTC

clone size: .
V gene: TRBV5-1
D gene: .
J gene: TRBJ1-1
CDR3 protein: CATSGDSNTEAFF
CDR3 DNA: TGCGCCACTTCGGGAGATTCTAACACTGAAGCTTTCTTT

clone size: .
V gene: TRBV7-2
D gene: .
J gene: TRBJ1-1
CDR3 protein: CASSLNGLIGTEAFF
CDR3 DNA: TGTGCCAGCAGCTTAAATGGGCTAATCGGCACTGAAGCTTTCTTT

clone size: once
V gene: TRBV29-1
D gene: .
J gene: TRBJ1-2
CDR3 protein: CSVIKWDLGRGTRYGYTF
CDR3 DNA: TGCAGCGTTATAAAGTGGGACCTCGGACGAGGGACTAGATATGGCTACACCTTC